This T cell receptor beta chain was observed in a study of shared clonotypes between healthy human individuals. Looked up from germline, CDR1 is SGDLS and CDR2 is YYNGEE. V shed 3 bases and J shed 2 bases, with 12 bases lying between them. The CDR3 spans 15 residues. The study ran the assay at deep level. Produced via immunoSEQ multiplex PCR; TCRdb's table is partial and in-frame only. The sample has roughly 2.5 million clones, approximately 94% seen once. This clonotype was sampled from a man in his late teens or twenties in good health. Sequenced: naive CD4+ T cells sorted from blood. Specified subset: CD45RA+ positively selected. This chain connects TRBV9 to TRBJ1-3; D is uncertain. CDR3: CASSAREIPGNTIYF. The CDR3 region has the DNA TGTGCCAGCAGCGCTCGGGAGATACCTGGAAACACCATATATTTT.